One and the same sample provided the 8 T cell receptor beta chains below, sequenced in a study of blood T cell repertoires in COVID-19. Some clones are missing from TCRdb's copy, which holds only in-frame ones; the method was immunoSEQ multiplex PCR. The data contain 150,000 to 200,000 clones, approximately 82% of them singletons. The sequencing input was peripheral blood. These receptors originate from a woman older than 75 with acute or convalescent COVID-19.

The chain couples TRBV10-3 to TRBJ2-3, with TRBD2 identical over 9 bases. Germline V gives CDR1 ENHRY, CDR2 SYGVKD. The V and J ends lost 8 bases and 2 bases, in that order; junction bases with no gene match: 8. The CDR3 length is 15 residues. In DNA, the CDR3 is TGTGCCATCCTAGCGGGGACAGCTATCACAGATACGCAGTATTTT. Its protein product is CAILAGTAITDTQYF.

The chain recombines TRBV9 with TRBJ2-7, with D possibly matching TRBD2 (6 bases). V was trimmed by 4 bases and J by 7 bases, leaving 12 bases between them. CDR1 is SGDLS and CDR2 is YYNGEE in the germline V gene. This CDR3 contains 12 residues. The CDR3 coding sequence is TGTGCCAGCAGCCTCGACCGGGGGGAGCAGTACTTC. It codes for CASSLDRGEQYF.

The rearrangement joins TRBV7-9 to TRBJ1-2; D remains unclear. Trimming took off 5 bases at V and 8 bases at J, with 18 bases between the two ends. Germline V gene sequence: CDR1 SEHNR, CDR2 FQNEAQ (reference sequence). There are 14 residues in the CDR3. The CDR3 nucleotides read TGTGCCAGCAGCCCAGAGGGATACTATGACGGCTACACCTTC. It encodes CASSPEGYYDGYTF.

This chain links TRBV6-4 with TRBJ2-7; no definite D call. CDR1 and CDR2 (germline): MRHNA, SNTAGT. The V end lost 7 bases, the J end lost 6 bases, and 10 bases lay between the germline ends. CDR3 length equals 11 residues. The CDR3 region is CASNEAAEQYF. The CDR3 DNA follows: TGTGCCAGCAACGAAGCCGCCGAGCAGTACTTC.

V and J are TRBV12-5 and TRBJ1-2; D is ambiguous. Trimming took 7 bases from V and 8 from J, leaving 17 bases between them. The CDR3 totals 13 residues. Germline V lookup: CDR1 LGHNT, CDR2 FRNRAP. The CDR3 is CASAMELRQGYTF. The CDR3 bases are TGTGCTAGTGCCATGGAACTCAGGCAGGGCTACACCTTC.

A single count supports this clone. The chain employs TRBV11-2 and TRBJ1-1, with D maybe TRBD1 (6 bases). The V and J ends lost 6 bases and 0 bases respectively, with 8 bases between them. CDR1 is SGHAT and CDR2 is FQNNGV in the germline V gene. This CDR3 is 13 amino acids long. CDR3 loop: CASRQGLNTEAFF. DNA of the CDR3: TGTGCCAGCAGACAGGGCCTGAACACTGAAGCTTTCTTT.

The J gene is TRBJ2-1, the V gene TRBV5-1; 12 positions match TRBD2. Trimming removed 4 bases from V and 0 bases from J; junction bases left unmatched: 2. This CDR3 has 16 residues. Germline V gene sequence: CDR1 SGHRS, CDR2 YFSETQ. DNA for the CDR3: TGCGCCAGCAGCATGACTAGCGGGAGCTCCTACAATGAGCAGTTCTTC. Its translation is CASSMTSGSSYNEQFF.

This rearrangement joins TRBV6-6 to TRBJ1-5; 7 bases agree with TRBD1. CDR3 length: 16 residues. After removal of 7 bases from V and 3 bases from J, the junction contained 12 bases not matched to a gene. Germline lookup yields CDR1 MNHNY and CDR2 SVGAGI (reference sequence). DNA of the CDR3: TGTGCCAGCACCAGAGACAGGGTTTTGACCAATCAGCCCCAGCATTTT. It codes for CASTRDRVLTNQPQHF.